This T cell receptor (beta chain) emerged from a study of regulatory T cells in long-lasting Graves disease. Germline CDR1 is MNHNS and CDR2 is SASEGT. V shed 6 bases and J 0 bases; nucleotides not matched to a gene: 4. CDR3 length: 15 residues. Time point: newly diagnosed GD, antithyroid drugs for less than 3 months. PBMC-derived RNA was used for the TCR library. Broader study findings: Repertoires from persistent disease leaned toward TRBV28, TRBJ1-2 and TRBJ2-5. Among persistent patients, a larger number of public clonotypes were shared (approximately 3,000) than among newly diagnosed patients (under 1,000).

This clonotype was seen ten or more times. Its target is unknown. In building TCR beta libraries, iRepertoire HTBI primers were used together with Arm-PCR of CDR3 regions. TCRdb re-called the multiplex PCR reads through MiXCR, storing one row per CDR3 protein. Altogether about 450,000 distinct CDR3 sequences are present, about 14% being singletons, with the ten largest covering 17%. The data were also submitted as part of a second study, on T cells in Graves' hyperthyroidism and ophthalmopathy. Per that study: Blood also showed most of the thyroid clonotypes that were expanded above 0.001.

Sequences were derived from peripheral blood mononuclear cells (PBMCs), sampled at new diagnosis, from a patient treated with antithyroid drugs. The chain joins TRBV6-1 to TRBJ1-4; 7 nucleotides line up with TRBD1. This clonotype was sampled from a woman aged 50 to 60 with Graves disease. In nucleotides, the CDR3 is TGTGCCAGCAGACCCGACAGGGCAACTAATGAAAAACTGTTTTTT. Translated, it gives CASRPDRATNEKLFF.